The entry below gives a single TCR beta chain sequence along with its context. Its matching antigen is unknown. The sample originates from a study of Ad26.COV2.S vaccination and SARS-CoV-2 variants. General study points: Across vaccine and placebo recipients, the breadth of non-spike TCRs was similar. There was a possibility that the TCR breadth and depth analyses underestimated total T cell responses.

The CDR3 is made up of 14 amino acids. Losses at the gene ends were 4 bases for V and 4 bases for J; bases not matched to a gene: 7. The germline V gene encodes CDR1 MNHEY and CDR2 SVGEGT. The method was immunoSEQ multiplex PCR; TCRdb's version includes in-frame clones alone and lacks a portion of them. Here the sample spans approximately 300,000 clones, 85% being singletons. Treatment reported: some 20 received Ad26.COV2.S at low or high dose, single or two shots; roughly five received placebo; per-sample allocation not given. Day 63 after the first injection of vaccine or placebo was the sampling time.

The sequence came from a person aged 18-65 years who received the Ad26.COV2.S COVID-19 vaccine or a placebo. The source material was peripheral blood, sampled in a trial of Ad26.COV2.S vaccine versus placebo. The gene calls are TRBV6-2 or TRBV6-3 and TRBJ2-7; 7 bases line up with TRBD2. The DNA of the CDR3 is TGTGCCAGCAGTTTCCTGGGTAGCGGGTACGAGCAGTACTTC. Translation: CASSFLGSGYEQYF.